Shown below are 21 T cell receptor beta chains from a single sample sequenced in a study of human T cells and chemical hapten exposure. Total RNA came from unfractionated whole blood. TCRdb passed the 5' RACE reads through MiXCR, listing each CDR3 protein once. The table lists approximately 80,000 distinct CDR3 sequences, about 16% of them singletons. These receptors all come from a female donor in good health.

The V call is TRBV9, the J call TRBJ1-1; D is undetermined. Germline V gives CDR1 SGDLS, CDR2 YYNGEE. The CDR3 totals 13 residues. Trimming shortened V by 2 bases and J by 1 base, and 6 bases separated the two germline ends. The CDR3 DNA sequence: TGTGCCAGCAGCGTTTTGGGGAACACTGAAGCTTTCTTT. Its protein product is CASSVLGNTEAFF. Full variable domain (rest looked up from reference TRBV9 and TRBJ1-1): DSGVTQTPKHLITATGQRVTLRCSPRSGDLSVYWYQQSLDQGLQFLIQYYNGEERAKGNILERFSAQQFPDLHSELNLSSLELGDSALYFCASSVLGNTEAFFGQGTRLTVV.

This clonotype came up many times. V gene TRBV11-2 combines with J gene TRBJ1-1, with no clear D. The germline V and J ends were trimmed by 5 bases and 10 bases, with 11 bases remaining between them. CDR1 and CDR2 (germline): SGHAT, FQNNGV. The CDR3 covers 11 residues. The CDR3 here is CASSPSFGAFF. The CDR3 DNA sequence: TGTGCCAGCAGCCCATCCTTCGGAGCTTTCTTT.

This clonotype occurred a few times. This chain joins TRBV20-1 and TRBJ2-5, with 13 bases fitting TRBD2. This CDR3 comprises 15 residues. Per germline, CDR1 DFQATT and CDR2 SNEGSKA (reference sequence). V trimming: 5 bases; J trimming: 4 bases; junction bases outside the gene matches: 7. CDR3 protein: CSAVGTSGIGETQYF. The CDR3 DNA follows: TGCAGTGCTGTGGGGACTAGCGGGATAGGAGAGACCCAGTACTTC.

This clonotype was recorded a few times. This CDR3 reads CASSAPRTSATDTQYF. The CDR3 bases are TGTGCCAGTAGTGCTCCTAGGACTAGTGCGACAGATACGCAGTATTTT. V and J are TRBV19 and TRBJ2-3, with TRBD2 matching 7 bases. V trimming: 5 bases; J trimming: 3 bases; junction bases outside the gene matches: 11. The CDR3 sequence is 16 residues long. Germline loops: CDR1 LNHDA, CDR2 SQIVND (reference sequence). The complete variable domain, with remaining parts taken from reference TRBV19 and TRBJ2-3, reads DGGITQSPKYLFRKEGQNVTLSCEQNLNHDAMYWYRQDPGQGLRLIYYSQIVNDFQKGDIAEGYSVSREKKESFPLTVTSAQKNPTAFYLCASSAPRTSATDTQYFGPGTRLTVL.

V gene TRBV10-3 combines with J gene TRBJ1-5; D call uncertain. The CDR3 covers 12 residues. Germline lookup yields CDR1 ENHRY and CDR2 SYGVKD. V lost 3 bases and J lost 3, with 3 bases in between. The CDR3 DNA is TGTGCCATCAGTGAAATCAATCAGCCCCAGCATTTT. Amino acid sequence: CAISEINQPQHF.

The chain joins TRBV11-2 to TRBJ2-1, with unresolved D. The CDR3 loop spans 13 amino acids. Trimming cost V 4 bases and J 10 bases, with 14 bases left between them. Germline CDR1 and CDR2: SGHAT and FQNNGV. The CDR3 bases are TGTGCCAGCAGCTCCCCCACTCTTGGGGAGCAGTTCTTC. This codes for CASSSPTLGEQFF. Full variable domain (outside the CDR3, taken from reference TRBV11-2 and TRBJ2-1): EAGVAQSPRYKIIEKRQSVAFWCNPISGHATLYWYQQILGQGPKLLIQFQNNGVVDDSQLPKDRFSAERLKGVDSTLKIQPAKLEDSAVYLCASSSPTLGEQFFGPGTRLTVL.

The table lists this clonotype with a few counts. This chain links TRBV7-9 with TRBJ2-2; the D gene is possibly TRBD1 (5 bases). With 5 bases removed from V and 6 bases from J, the gap between germline ends came to 10 bases. Germline V CDR1 and CDR2: SEHNR, FQNEAQ (reference sequence). The CDR3 is 13 residues long. In nucleotides, the CDR3 is TGTGCCAGCAGCATCAGGGTTCCCGGGGAGCTGTTTTTT. Protein product: CASSIRVPGELFF.

This clonotype has more than one count but fewer than ten. The rearrangement uses TRBV3-1 and TRBJ1-1, with TRBD1 as a possible D gene (5 bases). Trimming took 2 bases from V and 3 from J, leaving 25 bases between them. CDR3 length: 19 residues. The germline CDR1 and CDR2 sequences are LGHDT and YNNKEL (reference sequence). The CDR3 loop reads CASSQSDLYIRGEDTEAFF. The CDR3 DNA reads as TGTGCCAGCAGCCAATCGGACTTATACATACGAGGGGAGGACACTGAAGCTTTCTTT.

The chain is built from TRBV6-5 and TRBJ2-3; 7 nucleotides match TRBD2. The V gene's germline CDR1 is MNHEY and CDR2 SVGAGI. CDR3 length: 17 residues. Germline trimming cut 6 bases from V and 2 bases from J; bases unmatched to any gene: 14. The CDR3 spells CASRYDKTSGDTDTQYF. CDR3 in DNA: TGTGCCAGCAGATACGACAAGACAAGCGGGGACACAGATACGCAGTATTTT.

This chain joins TRBV7-9 and TRBJ2-1; the match to TRBD2 covers 12 bases. Germline V gene data show CDR1 as SEHNR and CDR2 as FQNEAQ (reference sequence). The ends lost 5 bases at V and 9 bases at J; junction bases unmatched: 8. The CDR3 sequence is 15 residues long. CDR3 sequence: CASSPWTSGVTEQFF. For the CDR3, the DNA is TGTGCCAGCAGCCCCTGGACTAGCGGGGTGACTGAGCAGTTCTTC.

The chain combines TRBV5-1 with TRBJ2-1, with 12 bases that match TRBD2. Trimming cost V 5 bases and J 9 bases; bases outside gene matches: 9. The germline V gene encodes CDR1 SGHRS and CDR2 YFSETQ. The CDR3 has 15 residues. CDR3 protein: CASSLTSGRGSEQFF. The CDR3 region has the DNA TGCGCCAGCAGTTTGACTAGCGGGAGAGGCAGTGAGCAGTTCTTC.

This rearrangement joins TRBV5-1 to TRBJ2-5; TRBD1 matches at 7 bases. This CDR3 has 15 amino acids. After removal of 4 bases from V and 3 bases from J, the junction contained 9 bases not matched to a gene. The germline CDR1 and CDR2 sequences are SGHRS and YFSETQ. Written as DNA, the CDR3 is TGCGCCAGCAGCCCAGGGACAGCGGTCGAAGAGACCCAGTACTTC. This gives the protein CASSPGTAVEETQYF.

The table lists this clonotype with a few counts. The DNA of the CDR3 is TGCGCCAGCAGCTTGGAAGGGTCAAGGATGAGCACAGATACGCAGTATTTT. Translation gives CASSLEGSRMSTDTQYF. The J gene is TRBJ2-3, the V gene TRBV5-1; D remains ambiguous. The V end was cut by 0 bases, the J end by 0 bases, with 14 bases between. This CDR3 has 17 amino acids. In germline, CDR1 is SGHRS, CDR2 YFSETQ.

The chain employs TRBV5-4 and TRBJ2-5; D might be TRBD2 (6 bases). Trimming cost V 4 bases and J 1 base, with 14 bases left between them. Germline-derived CDR1 and CDR2 are SGHNT and YYREEE (reference sequence). The CDR3 has 15 residues. The CDR3 bases are TGTGCCAGCAGCCTAGGATCGACTAGCCAAGAGACCCAGTACTTC. Protein sequence: CASSLGSTSQETQYF.

The chain has TRBV29-1 and TRBJ2-3; D call uncertain. The V end lost 3 bases, the J end lost 3 bases, and 13 bases lay between the germline ends. The CDR3 consists of 14 residues. The germline CDR1 and CDR2 sequences are SQVTM and ANQGSEA. The CDR3: CSVDRRSGTDTQYF. The CDR3 region has the DNA TGCAGCGTTGACCGGCGGAGTGGGACAGATACGCAGTATTTT.

This chain joins TRBV6-2 or TRBV6-3 and TRBJ1-5; no firm D call. This CDR3 has 16 residues. Trimming shortened V by 6 bases and J by 1 base, and 16 bases separated the two germline ends. The germline V gene has CDR1 MNHEY and CDR2 SVGEGT. The chain's CDR3 is CASRPPGVGSNQPQHF. In DNA, the CDR3 is TGTGCCAGCAGACCCCCCGGGGTCGGAAGCAATCAGCCCCAGCATTTT.

The genes are TRBV4-3 and TRBJ1-1; D gene ambiguous. CDR1 is LGHNA, CDR2 YSLEER, per germline. The CDR3 totals 15 residues. V was shortened by 0 bases and J by 8 bases, with 16 bases between the two germline ends. CDR3 DNA: TGCGCCAGCAGCCAAGAAGCGCACTGGGGTATGGAAGCTTTCTTT. Protein sequence: CASSQEAHWGMEAFF.

CDR3 sequence reads: CAIRGRQGGTTEAFF. The DNA for the CDR3 is TGTGCCATCAGGGGACGCCAGGGTGGAACCACTGAAGCTTTCTTT. The genes are TRBV10-3 and TRBJ1-1, with a weak D call TRBD1 (5 bases). The CDR3 has 15 residues. Between the trimmed V and J ends, which lost 6 bases and 4 bases, there was a span of 18 bases. Looked up from germline, CDR1 is ENHRY and CDR2 is SYGVKD.

V and J are TRBV7-2 and TRBJ2-7, with D perhaps TRBD1 (6 bases). Germline V lookup: CDR1 SGHTA, CDR2 FQGNSA. The CDR3 has 15 residues. The V end lost 3 bases, the J end lost 0 bases, and 12 bases lay between the germline ends. CDR3 sequence: CASSLTGGSSYEQYF. In DNA form, the CDR3 reads TGTGCCAGCAGCTTGACAGGCGGCAGCTCCTACGAGCAGTACTTC.

The sample holds a few counts of this clonotype. The chain uses TRBV20-1 and TRBJ2-7; a possible D gene is TRBD1 (6 bases). This CDR3 region has 13 residues. V was shortened by 6 bases and J by 6 bases, with 18 bases between the two germline ends. Germline CDR1 DFQATT, CDR2 SNEGSKA (reference sequence). The CDR3 sequence is CSASDRPSGEQYF. The CDR3 nucleotides are TGCAGTGCATCAGACAGGCCAAGTGGCGAGCAGTACTTC.

The chain employs TRBV29-1 and TRBJ2-2, with D perhaps matching TRBD1 (6 bases). This CDR3 is built from 15 residues. V dropped 6 bases and J dropped 0 bases, with 14 bases sitting between them. In germline, CDR1 is SQVTM, CDR2 ANQGSEA. The CDR3 nucleotides are TGCAGCGTCCGTCCGACAGGCGCGAACACCGGGGAGCTGTTTTTT. Protein: CSVRPTGANTGELFF.